The table lists the clone carrying this TCR beta chain with a count of one. The antigen remains undetermined. These data are taken from a study of CD8+ T cells in alopecia areata. For the study at large: Patients in the treated group were given tofacitinib by mouth, 5 to 10 mg twice a day.

RNA, once extracted, was reverse transcribed into cDNA for use as the sequencing template. Some clones are missing from TCRdb's copy, which holds only in-frame ones; the method was immunoSEQ multiplex PCR. The data contain over 150,000 clones, 50% to 65% of them singletons. CDR3 length: 14 residues. V was clipped by 3 bases and J by 8 bases; unmatched bases: 12. Germline lookup yields CDR1 GTSNPN and CDR2 SVGIG (reference sequence). Overall study results and limits: Greater clonality was observed in lesional scalp samples, especially alopecia totalis/universalis, versus normal scalp.

Treatment of the sample: oral pan-JAK inhibitor, 5-10 mg twice daily. The clonotype comes from a human donor with alopecia areata. The chain employs TRBV30 and TRBJ2-7, with 8 nucleotides matching TRBD1. Sequences were derived from CD4+ T cells sorted from blood, sampled at week 24, from a patient treated with tofacitinib. For the CDR3, the DNA is TGTGCCTGGAGACCCGGGACAGGACATAGCCAGCAGTACTTC. Protein product: CAWRPGTGHSQQYF.